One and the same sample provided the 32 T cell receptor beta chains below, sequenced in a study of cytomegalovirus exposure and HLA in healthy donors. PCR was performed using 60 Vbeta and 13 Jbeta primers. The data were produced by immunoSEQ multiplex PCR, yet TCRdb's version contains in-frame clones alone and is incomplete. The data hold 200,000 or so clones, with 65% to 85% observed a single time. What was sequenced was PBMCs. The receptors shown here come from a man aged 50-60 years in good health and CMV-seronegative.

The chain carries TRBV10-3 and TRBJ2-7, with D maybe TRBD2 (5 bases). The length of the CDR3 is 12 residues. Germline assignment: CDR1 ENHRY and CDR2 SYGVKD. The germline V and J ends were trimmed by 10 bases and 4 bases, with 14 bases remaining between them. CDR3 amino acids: CATSKGEYEQYF. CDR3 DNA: TGTGCCACCTCGAAGGGAGAATACGAGCAGTACTTC.

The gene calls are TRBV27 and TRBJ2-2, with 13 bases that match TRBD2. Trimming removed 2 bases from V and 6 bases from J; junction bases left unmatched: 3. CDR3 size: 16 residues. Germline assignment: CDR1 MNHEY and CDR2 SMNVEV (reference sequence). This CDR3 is CASSLRTSGSAGELFF. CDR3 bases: TGTGCCAGCAGTTTAAGGACTAGCGGGAGCGCCGGGGAGCTGTTTTTT.

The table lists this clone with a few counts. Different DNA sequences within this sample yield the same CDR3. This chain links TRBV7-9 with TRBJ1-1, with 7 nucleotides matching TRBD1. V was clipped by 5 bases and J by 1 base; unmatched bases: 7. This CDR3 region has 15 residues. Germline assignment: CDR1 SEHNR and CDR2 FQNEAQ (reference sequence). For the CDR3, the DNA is TGTGCCAGCAGCCCCCGACAGGGAGGGAACACTGAAGCTTTCTTT. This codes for CASSPRQGGNTEAFF. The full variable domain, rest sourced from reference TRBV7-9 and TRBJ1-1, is DTGVSQNPRHKITKRGQNVTFRCDPISEHNRLYWYRQTLGQGPEFLTYFQNEAQLEKSRLLSDRFSAERPKGSFSTLEIQRTEQGDSAMYLCASSPRQGGNTEAFFGQGTRLTVV.

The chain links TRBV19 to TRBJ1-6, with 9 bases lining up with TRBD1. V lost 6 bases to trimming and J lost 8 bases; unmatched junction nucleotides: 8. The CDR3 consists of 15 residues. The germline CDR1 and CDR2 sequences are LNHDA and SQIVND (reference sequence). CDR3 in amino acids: CASRVGTGTYSPLHF. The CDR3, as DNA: TGTGCCAGTAGGGTTGGGACAGGGACTTATTCACCCCTCCACTTT. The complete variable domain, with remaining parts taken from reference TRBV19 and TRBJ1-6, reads DGGITQSPKYLFRKEGQNVTLSCEQNLNHDAMYWYRQDPGQGLRLIYYSQIVNDFQKGDIAEGYSVSREKKESFPLTVTSAQKNPTAFYLCASRVGTGTYSPLHFGNGTRLTVT.

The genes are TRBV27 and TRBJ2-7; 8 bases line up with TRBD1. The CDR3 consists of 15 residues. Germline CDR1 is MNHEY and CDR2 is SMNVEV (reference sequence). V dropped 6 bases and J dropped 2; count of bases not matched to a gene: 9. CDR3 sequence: CASSPTGTGPYEQYF. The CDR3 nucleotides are TGTGCCAGCAGCCCCACCGGGACAGGTCCCTACGAGCAGTACTTC.

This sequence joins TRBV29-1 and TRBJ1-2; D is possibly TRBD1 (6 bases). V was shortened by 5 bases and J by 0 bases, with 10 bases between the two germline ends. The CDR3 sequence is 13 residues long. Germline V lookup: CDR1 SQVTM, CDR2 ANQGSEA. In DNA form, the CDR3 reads TGCAGCGTTTCACAGGGTTCTAACTATGGCTACACCTTC. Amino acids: CSVSQGSNYGYTF.

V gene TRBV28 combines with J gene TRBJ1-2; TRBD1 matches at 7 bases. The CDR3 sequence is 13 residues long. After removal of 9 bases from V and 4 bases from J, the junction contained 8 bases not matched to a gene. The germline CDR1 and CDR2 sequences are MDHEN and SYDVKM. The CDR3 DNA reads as TGTGCCAGTATACAGGGGCCCTCCTATGGCTACACCTTC. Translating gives CASIQGPSYGYTF.

DNA for the CDR3: TGCGCCAGCAGTCTCCCTTCTTACTCTTATTTCTACGAGCAGTACTTC. Protein sequence: CASSLPSYSYFYEQYF. V is TRBV23-1 and J is TRBJ2-7; D is unclear. TRBV23-1 is assigned to the ORF class and has an uncertain function. The CDR3 has 16 amino acids. V lost 4 bases and J 3 bases, leaving 19 bases between the germline ends.

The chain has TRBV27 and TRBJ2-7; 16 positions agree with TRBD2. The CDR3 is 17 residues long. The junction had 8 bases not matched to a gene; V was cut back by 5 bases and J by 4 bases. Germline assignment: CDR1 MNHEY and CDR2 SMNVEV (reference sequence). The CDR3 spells CASSPGTSGRGEYEQYF. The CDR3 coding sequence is TGTGCCAGCAGTCCCGGGACTAGCGGGAGGGGTGAGTACGAGCAGTACTTC.

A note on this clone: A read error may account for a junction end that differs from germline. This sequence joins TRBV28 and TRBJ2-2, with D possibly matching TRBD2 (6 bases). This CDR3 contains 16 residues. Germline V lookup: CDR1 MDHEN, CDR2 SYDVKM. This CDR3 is CASSIPGLRNTGKLFF. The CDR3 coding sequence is TGTGCCAGCAGCATTCCGGGACTGAGGAACACCGGGAAGCTGTTTTTT.

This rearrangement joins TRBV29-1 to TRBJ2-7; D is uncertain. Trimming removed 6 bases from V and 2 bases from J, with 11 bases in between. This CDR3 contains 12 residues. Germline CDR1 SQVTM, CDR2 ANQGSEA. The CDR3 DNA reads TGCAGCGTCGCGACTTCACCCTACGAGCAGTACTTC. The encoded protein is CSVATSPYEQYF.

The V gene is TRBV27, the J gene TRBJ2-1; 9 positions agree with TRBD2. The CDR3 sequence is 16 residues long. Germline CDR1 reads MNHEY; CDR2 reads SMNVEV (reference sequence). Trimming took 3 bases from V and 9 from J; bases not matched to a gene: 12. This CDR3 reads CASSFLSAGGPLEQFF. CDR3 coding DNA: TGTGCCAGCAGTTTTCTCTCGGCGGGAGGGCCCCTTGAGCAGTTCTTC.

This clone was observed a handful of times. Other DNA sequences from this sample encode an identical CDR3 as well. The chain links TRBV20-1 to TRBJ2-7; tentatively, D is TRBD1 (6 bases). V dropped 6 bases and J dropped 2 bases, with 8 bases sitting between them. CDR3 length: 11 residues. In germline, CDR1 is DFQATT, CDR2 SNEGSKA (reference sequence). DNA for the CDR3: TGCAGTGCGGCAGGGGCCTACGAGCAGTACTTC. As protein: CSAAGAYEQYF.

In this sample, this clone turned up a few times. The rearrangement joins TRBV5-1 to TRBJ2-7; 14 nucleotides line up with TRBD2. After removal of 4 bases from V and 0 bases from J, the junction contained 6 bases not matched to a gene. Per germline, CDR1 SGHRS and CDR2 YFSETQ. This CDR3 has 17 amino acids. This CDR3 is CASSPGTSGGLSYEQYF. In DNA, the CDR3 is TGCGCCAGCAGCCCGGGGACTAGCGGGGGCCTCTCCTACGAGCAGTACTTC.

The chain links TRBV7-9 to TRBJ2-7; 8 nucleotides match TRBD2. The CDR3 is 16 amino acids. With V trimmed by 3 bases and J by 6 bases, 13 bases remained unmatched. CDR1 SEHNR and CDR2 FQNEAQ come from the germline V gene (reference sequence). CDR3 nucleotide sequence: TGTGCCAGCAGCTTCTACGACGGGAGGGCCGTTTTCGAGCAGTACTTC. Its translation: CASSFYDGRAVFEQYF. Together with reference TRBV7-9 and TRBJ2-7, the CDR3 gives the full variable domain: DTGVSQNPRHKITKRGQNVTFRCDPISEHNRLYWYRQTLGQGPEFLTYFQNEAQLEKSRLLSDRFSAERPKGSFSTLEIQRTEQGDSAMYLCASSFYDGRAVFEQYFGPGTRLTVT.

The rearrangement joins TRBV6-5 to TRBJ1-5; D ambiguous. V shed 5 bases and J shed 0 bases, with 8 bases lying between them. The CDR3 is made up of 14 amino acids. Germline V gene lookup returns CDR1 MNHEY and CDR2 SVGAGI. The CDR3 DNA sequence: TGTGCCAGCAGTGCACACTATAGCAATCAGCCCCAGCATTTT. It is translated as CASSAHYSNQPQHF.

In DNA form, the CDR3 reads TGTGCCAGTGGCGACAGGGATGCTGAAGCTTTCTTT. Translation: CASGDRDAEAFF. The rearrangement joins TRBV19 to TRBJ1-1; the match to TRBD1 covers 7 bases. After removal of 8 bases from V and 6 bases from J, the junction contained 6 bases not matched to a gene. CDR3 size: 12 residues. Per germline, CDR1 LNHDA and CDR2 SQIVND (reference sequence).

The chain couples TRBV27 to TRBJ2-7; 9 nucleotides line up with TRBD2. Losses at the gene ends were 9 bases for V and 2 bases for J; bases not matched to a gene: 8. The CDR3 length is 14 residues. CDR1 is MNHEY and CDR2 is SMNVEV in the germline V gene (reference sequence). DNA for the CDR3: TGTGCCAGTTGGAAGGCGGGAGGGCCCTACGAGCAGTACTTC. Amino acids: CASWKAGGPYEQYF.

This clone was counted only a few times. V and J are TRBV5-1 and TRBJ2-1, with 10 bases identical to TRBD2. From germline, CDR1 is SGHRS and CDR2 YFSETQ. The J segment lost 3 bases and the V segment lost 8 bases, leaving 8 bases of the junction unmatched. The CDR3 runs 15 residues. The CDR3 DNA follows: TGCGCCAGTGTTCTAGCGGGAGAGAGCTACAATGAGCAGTTCTTC. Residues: CASVLAGESYNEQFF.

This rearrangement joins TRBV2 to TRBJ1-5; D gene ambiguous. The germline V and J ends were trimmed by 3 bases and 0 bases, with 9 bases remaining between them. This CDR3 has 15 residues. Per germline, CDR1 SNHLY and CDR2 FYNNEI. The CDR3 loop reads CASSESGYSNQPQHF. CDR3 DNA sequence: TGTGCCAGCAGTGAGTCGGGGTATAGCAATCAGCCCCAGCATTTT.

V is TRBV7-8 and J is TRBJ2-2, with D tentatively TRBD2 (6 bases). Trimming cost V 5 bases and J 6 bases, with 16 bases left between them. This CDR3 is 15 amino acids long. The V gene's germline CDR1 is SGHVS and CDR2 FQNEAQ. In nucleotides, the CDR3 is TGTGCCAGCAGCCCCCCCGGGAGAGGAGCCGGGGAGCTGTTTTTT. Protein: CASSPPGRGAGELFF. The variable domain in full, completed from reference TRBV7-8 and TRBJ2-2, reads GAGVSQSPRYKVAKRGQDVALRCDPISGHVSLFWYQQALGQGPEFLTYFQNEAQLDKSGLPSDRFFAERPEGSVSTLKIQRTQQEDSAVYLCASSPPGRGAGELFFGEGSRLTVL.

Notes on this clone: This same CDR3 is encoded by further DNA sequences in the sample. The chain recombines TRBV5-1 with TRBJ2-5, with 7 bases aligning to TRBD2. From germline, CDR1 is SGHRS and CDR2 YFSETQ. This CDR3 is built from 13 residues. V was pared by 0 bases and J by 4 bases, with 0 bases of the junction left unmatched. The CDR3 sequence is CASSLGGGETQYF. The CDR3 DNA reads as TGCGCCAGCAGCTTGGGGGGGGGAGAGACCCAGTACTTC.

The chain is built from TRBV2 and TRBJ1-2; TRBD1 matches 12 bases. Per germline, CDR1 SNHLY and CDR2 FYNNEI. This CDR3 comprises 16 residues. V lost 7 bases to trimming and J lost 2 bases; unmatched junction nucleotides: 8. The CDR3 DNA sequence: TGTGCCAGCATCCGGGACAGGGGGCGCCTAAACTATGGCTACACCTTC. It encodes CASIRDRGRLNYGYTF.

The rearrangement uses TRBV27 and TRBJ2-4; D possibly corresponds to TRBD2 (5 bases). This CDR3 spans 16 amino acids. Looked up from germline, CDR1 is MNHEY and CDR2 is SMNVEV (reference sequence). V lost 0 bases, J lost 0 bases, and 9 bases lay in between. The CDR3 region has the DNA TGTGCCAGCAGTTTATCCCCCGGACTAGCCAAAAACATTCAGTACTTC. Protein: CASSLSPGLAKNIQYF.

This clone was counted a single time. This CDR3 reads CAWSVGGVGTEAFF. The CDR3 DNA follows: TGTGCCTGGAGTGTGGGAGGGGTGGGGACTGAAGCTTTCTTT. This sequence joins TRBV30 and TRBJ1-1; D might be TRBD1 (5 bases). Germline CDR1 and CDR2: GTSNPN and SVGIG (reference sequence). The CDR3 totals 14 residues. V was clipped by 0 bases and J by 5 bases, with 13 bases between them.

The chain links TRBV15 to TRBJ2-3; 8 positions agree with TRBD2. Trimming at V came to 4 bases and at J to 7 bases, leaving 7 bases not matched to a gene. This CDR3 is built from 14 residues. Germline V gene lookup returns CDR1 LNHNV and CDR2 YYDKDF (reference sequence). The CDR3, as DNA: TGTGCCACCAGCAAGAGCGGGAGCTCTAATACGCAGTATTTT. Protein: CATSKSGSSNTQYF.

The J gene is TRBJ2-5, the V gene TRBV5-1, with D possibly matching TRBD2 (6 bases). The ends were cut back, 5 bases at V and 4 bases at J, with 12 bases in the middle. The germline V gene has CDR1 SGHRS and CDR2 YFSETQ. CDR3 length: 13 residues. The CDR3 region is CASRREAGETQYF. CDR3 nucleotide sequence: TGCGCCAGCAGAAGGGAGGCGGGAGAGACCCAGTACTTC.

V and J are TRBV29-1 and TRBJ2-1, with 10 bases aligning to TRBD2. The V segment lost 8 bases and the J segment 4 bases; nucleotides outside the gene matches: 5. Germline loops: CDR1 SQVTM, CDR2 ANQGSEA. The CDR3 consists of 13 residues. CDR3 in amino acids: CSTGTSAYNEQFF. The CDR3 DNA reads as TGCAGCACCGGGACTAGCGCATACAATGAGCAGTTCTTC.

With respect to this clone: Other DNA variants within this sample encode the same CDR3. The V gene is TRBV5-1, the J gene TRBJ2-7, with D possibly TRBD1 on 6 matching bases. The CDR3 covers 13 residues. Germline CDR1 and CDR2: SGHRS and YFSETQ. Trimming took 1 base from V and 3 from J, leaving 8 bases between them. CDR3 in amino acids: CASSLSGDYEQYF. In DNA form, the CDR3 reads TGCGCCAGCAGCTTGTCAGGGGACTACGAGCAGTACTTC.

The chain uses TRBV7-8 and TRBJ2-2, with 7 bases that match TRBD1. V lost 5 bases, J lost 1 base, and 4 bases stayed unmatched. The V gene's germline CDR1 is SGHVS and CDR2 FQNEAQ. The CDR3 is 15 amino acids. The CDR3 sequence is CASSRGQLNTGELFF. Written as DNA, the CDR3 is TGTGCCAGCAGCCGGGGACAGCTGAACACCGGGGAGCTGTTTTTT. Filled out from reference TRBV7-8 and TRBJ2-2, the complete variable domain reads GAGVSQSPRYKVAKRGQDVALRCDPISGHVSLFWYQQALGQGPEFLTYFQNEAQLDKSGLPSDRFFAERPEGSVSTLKIQRTQQEDSAVYLCASSRGQLNTGELFFGEGSRLTVL.

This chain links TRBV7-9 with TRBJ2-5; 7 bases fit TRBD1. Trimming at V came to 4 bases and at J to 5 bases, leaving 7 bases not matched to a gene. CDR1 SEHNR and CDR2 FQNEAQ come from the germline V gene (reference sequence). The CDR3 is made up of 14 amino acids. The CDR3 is CASSSHRGWETQYF. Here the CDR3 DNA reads TGTGCCAGCAGCTCCCACAGGGGTTGGGAGACCCAGTACTTC.

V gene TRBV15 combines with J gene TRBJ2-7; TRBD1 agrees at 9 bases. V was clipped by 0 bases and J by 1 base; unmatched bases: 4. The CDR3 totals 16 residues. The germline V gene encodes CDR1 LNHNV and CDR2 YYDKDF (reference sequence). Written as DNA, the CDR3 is TGTGCCACCAGCAGAGATCTGGGACAGGGATCCTACGAGCAGTACTTC. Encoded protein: CATSRDLGQGSYEQYF.